This T cell receptor beta chain appears in the sequencing data of a study of blood T cell repertoires in COVID-19. The overall study: The United States, Italy and Spain supplied acute and convalescent COVID-19 samples. Sources were T cells, B-cell-depleted T cells, or PBMCs; the material itself was cDNA or gDNA.

In the authors' workflow: Estimates of nucleated cell counts were drawn from the amplification of reference gene primers. Clones were read by immunoSEQ multiplex PCR, and TCRdb kept only the in-frame ones, dropping some. V, J and clone size are those of that table, while D and trimming were read from the DNA. The profile shows about 130,000 clones, approximately 80% of them singletons. Germline V gives CDR1 MRHNA, CDR2 SNTAGT. V shed 4 bases and J 6 bases; nucleotides not matched to a gene: 5. CDR3 length equals 14 residues. This chain joins TRBV6-4 and TRBJ2-1, with 8 bases matching TRBD2. This clonotype originated in a man aged 35 to 55 with active or convalescent COVID-19. The sequencing input was peripheral blood. CDR3 sequence (DNA): TGTGCCAGCAGTGGCGGGGGGAGATCCAATGAGCAGTTCTTC. Protein sequence: CASSGGGRSNEQFF.